This T cell receptor (beta chain) was observed in a study of OX40 agonist ivuxolimab in advanced cancers. In terms of the full investigation: Ivuxolimab was a fully human IgG2 agonistic monoclonal antibody targeting the costimulatory receptor OX40 (CD134). Intravenous ivuxolimab was administered to patients every 2 weeks at six dose levels: 0.01, 0.1, 0.3, 1.5, 3 and 10 mg/kg. Among the approximately 50 dose-escalation patients, about 20 had hepatocellular carcinoma, approximately 15 melanoma, 9 renal cell carcinoma and 9 head and neck cancer. The dose-escalation cohort was roughly 87% male with a mean age of around 62 years, ranging from 23 to 79. Prior anti-PD-1, anti-PD-L1 or anti-CTLA-4 therapy was permitted, and checkpoint inhibitors had been received by around 40% of dose-escalation patients. Three dose-escalation patients achieved partial responses, one with hepatocellular carcinoma and two with cutaneous melanoma. The purpose of peripheral TCRbeta sequencing was to test whether ivuxolimab changed TCR sequence diversity and led to clonal T-cell expansion. The paper covers the monotherapy dose-escalation part of the phase I ivuxolimab trial, which included N = 52 patients.

As to this clone: The clone's antigen remains unknown. Per-base quality was not reported, and no clone a single base away is much larger than it.

To sequence the TCRbeta CDR3 region, genomic DNA was isolated from the sorted cells. The immunoSEQ Assay was used to sequence the TCRbeta CDR3 regions. Entries here come from immuneACCESS through TCRdb and include only in-frame sequences with V and J called. Some clones fail to appear in such tables; in the studies checked, an unresolved V gene covers under half of the shortfall, and the cause of the remainder is unknown. The sample records approximately 61,000 clones, over 70% of which are singletons. 1.2% of the sample lies in the top ten. The junction shows trimming of 6 bases on V and 4 bases on J, plus 12 bases between the germline ends. The CDR3, from cysteine to phenylalanine, totals 13 residues. Only CDR3 DNA is held: 39 bases, read in frame from base 1. From a lookup of the germline V gene, CDR1 and CDR2 are ENHRY and SYGVKD. Overall study outcomes, separate from this receptor: Low levels of normalized T-cell clonal expansion were also seen in some patients who did not respond. The antigen specificity of the peripheral T cells that underwent clonal expansion was not determined. At doses of 0.1 to 3.0 mg/kg, clonal expansion of both CD4+ and CD8+ blood T cells was observed from baseline to week 6. On average, CD8+ T cells showed more expanded clones than CD4+ T cells after ivuxolimab. In the 0.1-3.0 mg/kg groups, partial responders had among the lowest normalized peripheral clonal expansion, particularly in CD8+ T cells.

Patients with autoimmune disease history or receiving systemic immunosuppression were excluded from the trial. Peripheral blood for TCR sequencing was drawn from every dose cohort at baseline, at cycle 4 day 1 and at cycle 7 day 1. Samples came from an open-label, multicenter, first-in-human phase I dose-escalation trial of ivuxolimab. Adults with locally advanced or metastatic melanoma, renal cell carcinoma, hepatocellular carcinoma or head and neck squamous cell carcinoma were enrolled in the trial. Before TCR sequencing, CD4+ T cells and CD8+ T cells from peripheral blood were sorted into separate populations.

Recombination linked TRBV10-3 to TRBJ1-2; no confident D gene assignment can be made. The source is an adult with an advanced solid tumor such as melanoma, head and neck, liver or kidney cancer. The sequences come from CD4+ or CD8+ T cells sorted from blood, collected in a trial of the OX40 agonist ivuxolimab. CDR3 loop: CAISGDVGYGYTF. In nucleotides, the sequence is TGTGCCATCAGCGGCGATGTCGGCTATGGCTACACCTTC.